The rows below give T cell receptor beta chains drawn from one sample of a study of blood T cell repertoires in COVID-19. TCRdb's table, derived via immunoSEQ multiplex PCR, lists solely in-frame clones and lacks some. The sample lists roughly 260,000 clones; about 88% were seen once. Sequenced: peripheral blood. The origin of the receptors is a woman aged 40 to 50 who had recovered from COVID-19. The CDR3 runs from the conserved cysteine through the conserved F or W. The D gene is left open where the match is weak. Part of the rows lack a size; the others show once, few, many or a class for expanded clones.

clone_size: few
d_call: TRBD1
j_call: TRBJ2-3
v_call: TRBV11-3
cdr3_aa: CASSQGTGTDTQYF
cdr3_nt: TGTGCCAGCAGCCAGGGGACAGGGACAGATACGCAGTATTTT

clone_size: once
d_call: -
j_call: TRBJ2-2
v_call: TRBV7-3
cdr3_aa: CASSSQGAGRNTGELFF
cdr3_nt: TGTGCCAGCAGCTCCCAAGGTGCAGGGCGCAACACCGGGGAGCTGTTTTTT

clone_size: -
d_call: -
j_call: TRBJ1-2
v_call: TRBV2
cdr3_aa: CASRMTEIPGGYTF
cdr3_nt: TGTGCCAGCAGAATGACAGAAATCCCGGGTGGCTACACCTTC

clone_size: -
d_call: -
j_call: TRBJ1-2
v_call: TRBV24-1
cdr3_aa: CATSEARSDYGYTF
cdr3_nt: TGTGCCACCAGTGAGGCCAGATCAGACTATGGCTACACCTTC

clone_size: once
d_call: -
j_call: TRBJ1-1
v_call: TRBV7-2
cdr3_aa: CATAEGNLAGVMNTEAFF
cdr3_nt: TGTGCCACCGCCGAAGGGAATCTGGCAGGGGTTATGAACACTGAAGCTTTCTTT

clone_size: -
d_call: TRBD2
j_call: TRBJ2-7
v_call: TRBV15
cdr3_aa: CATSMGLAGSYEQYF
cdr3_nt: TGTGCCACCAGTATGGGACTAGCGGGCTCCTACGAGCAGTACTTC

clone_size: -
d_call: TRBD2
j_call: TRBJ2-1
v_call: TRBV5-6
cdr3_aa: CASSFPSSGSYNEQFF
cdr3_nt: TGTGCCAGCAGCTTTCCGTCTAGCGGTTCCTACAATGAGCAGTTCTTC

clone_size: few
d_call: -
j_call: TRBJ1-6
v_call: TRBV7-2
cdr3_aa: CASSLVPGGTNSPLHF
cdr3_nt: TGTGCCAGCAGCTTAGTACCCGGGGGAACGAATTCACCCCTCCACTTT

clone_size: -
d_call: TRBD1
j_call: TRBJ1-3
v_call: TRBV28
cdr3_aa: CASSEGARNTIYF
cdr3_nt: TGTGCCAGCAGCGAGGGGGCTCGGAACACCATATATTTT

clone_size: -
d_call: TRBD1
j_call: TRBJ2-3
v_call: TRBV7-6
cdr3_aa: CASSSWTGMGEDTQYF
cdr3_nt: TGTGCCAGCAGCTCGTGGACAGGGATGGGGGAGGATACGCAGTATTTT

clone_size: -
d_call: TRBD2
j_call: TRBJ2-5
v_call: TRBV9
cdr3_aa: CASSTRRGNSGKKQETQYF
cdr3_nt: TGTGCCAGCAGCACCCGTCGGGGAAATAGCGGGAAAAAACAAGAGACCCAGTACTTC

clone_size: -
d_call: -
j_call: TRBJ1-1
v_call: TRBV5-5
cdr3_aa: CASSTSPRENTEAFF
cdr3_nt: TGTGCCAGCAGCACCTCCCCCAGGGAGAACACTGAAGCTTTCTTT

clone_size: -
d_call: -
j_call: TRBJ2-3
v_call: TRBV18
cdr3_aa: CASALQVGSTDTQYF
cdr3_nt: TGTGCCAGCGCGCTACAGGTGGGCAGCACAGATACGCAGTATTTT

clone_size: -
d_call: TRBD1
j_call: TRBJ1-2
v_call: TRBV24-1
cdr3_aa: CATSDRTGDGYTF
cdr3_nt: TGTGCCACCAGTGATCGGACAGGGGATGGCTACACCTTC

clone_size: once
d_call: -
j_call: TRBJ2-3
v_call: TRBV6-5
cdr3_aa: CASRFDWGTDTQYF
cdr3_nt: TGTGCCAGCAGATTCGACTGGGGCACAGATACGCAGTATTTT

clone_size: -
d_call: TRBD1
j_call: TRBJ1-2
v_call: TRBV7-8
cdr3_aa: CASSSNRGGYGYTF
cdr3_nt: TGTGCCAGCAGCTCTAACAGGGGAGGCTATGGCTACACCTTC

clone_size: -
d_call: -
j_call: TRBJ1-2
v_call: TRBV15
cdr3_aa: CATSRAGNYGYTF
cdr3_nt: TGTGCCACCAGCAGGGCAGGGAACTATGGCTACACCTTC

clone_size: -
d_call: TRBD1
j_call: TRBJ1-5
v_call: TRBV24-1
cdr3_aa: CATSDGGQGVVRNQPQHF
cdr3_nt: TGTGCCACCAGTGATGGGGGACAGGGGGTCGTCCGCAATCAGCCCCAGCATTTT

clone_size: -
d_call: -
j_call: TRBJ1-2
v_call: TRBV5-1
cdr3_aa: CASSLEIQGLHGYTF
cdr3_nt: TGCGCCAGCAGCTTGGAGATACAGGGTCTCCATGGCTACACCTTC

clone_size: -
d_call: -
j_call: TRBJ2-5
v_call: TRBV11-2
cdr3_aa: CASSSRVRQETQYF
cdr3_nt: TGTGCCAGCAGCTCCAGGGTACGCCAAGAGACCCAGTACTTC

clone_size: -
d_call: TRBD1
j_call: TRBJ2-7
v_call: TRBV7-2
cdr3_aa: CASSSEGTGHEQYF
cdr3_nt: TGTGCCAGCAGCTCCGAGGGGACAGGGCACGAGCAGTACTTC

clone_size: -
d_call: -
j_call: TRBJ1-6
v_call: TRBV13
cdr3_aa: CASSYRTANSPLHF
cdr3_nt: TGTGCCAGCAGCTACCGGACAGCAAATTCACCCCTCCACTTT

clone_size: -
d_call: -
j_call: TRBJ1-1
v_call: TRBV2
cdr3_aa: CASSASMGRNTEAFF
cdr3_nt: TGTGCCAGCAGTGCCTCCATGGGCAGGAACACTGAAGCTTTCTTT

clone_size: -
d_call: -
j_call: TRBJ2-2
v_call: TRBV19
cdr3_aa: CASSMWPGRLGANTGELFF
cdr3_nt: TGTGCCAGTAGTATGTGGCCAGGGAGGTTGGGCGCGAACACCGGGGAGCTGTTTTTT

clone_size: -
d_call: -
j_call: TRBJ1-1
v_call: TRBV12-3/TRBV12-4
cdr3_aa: CANRITGGAEAFF
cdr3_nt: TGTGCCAACCGAATCACTGGAGGGGCTGAAGCTTTCTTT

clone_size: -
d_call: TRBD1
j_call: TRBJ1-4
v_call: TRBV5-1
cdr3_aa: CASSRDRGREKLFF
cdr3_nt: TGCGCCAGCAGCCGGGACAGGGGGCGTGAAAAACTGTTTTTT

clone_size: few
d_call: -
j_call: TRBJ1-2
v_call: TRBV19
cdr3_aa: CASSPSDRLYGYTF
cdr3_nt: TGTGCCAGTAGCCCCTCCGACAGACTCTATGGCTACACCTTC

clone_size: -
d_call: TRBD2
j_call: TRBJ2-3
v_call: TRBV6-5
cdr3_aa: CASSYSGGGHTDTQYF
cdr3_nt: TGTGCCAGCAGTTACTCGGGCGGGGGGCACACAGATACGCAGTATTTT

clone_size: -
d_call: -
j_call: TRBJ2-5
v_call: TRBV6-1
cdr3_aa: CASSDILSGGQETQYF
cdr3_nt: TGTGCCAGCAGTGACATACTAAGCGGTGGGCAGGAGACCCAGTACTTC

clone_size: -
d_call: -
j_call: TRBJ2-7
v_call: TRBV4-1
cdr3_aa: CASSQDARVKPYEQYF
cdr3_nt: TGCGCCAGCAGCCAAGATGCCCGGGTAAAACCCTACGAGCAGTACTTC

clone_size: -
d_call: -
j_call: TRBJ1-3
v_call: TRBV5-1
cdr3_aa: CASSLDRAGNTIYF
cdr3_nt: TGCGCCAGCAGCTTGGACAGGGCTGGAAACACCATATATTTT

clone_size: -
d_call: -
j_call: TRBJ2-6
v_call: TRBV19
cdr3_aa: CASTFYQGRAGANVLTF
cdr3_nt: TGTGCCAGTACTTTTTACCAGGGCAGGGCTGGGGCCAACGTCCTGACTTTC

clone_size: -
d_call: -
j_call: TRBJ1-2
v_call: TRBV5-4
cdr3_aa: CASRQDILNYGYTF
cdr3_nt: TGTGCCAGCAGACAGGACATCCTTAACTATGGCTACACCTTC

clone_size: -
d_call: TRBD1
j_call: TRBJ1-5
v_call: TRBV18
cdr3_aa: CASSPDRGHQPQHF
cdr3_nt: TGTGCCAGCTCACCGGACAGGGGGCACCAGCCCCAGCATTTT

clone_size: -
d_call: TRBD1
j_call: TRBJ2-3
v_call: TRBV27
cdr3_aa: CASSLQGVNTDTQYF
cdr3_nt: TGTGCCAGCAGTTTACAGGGGGTGAACACAGATACGCAGTATTTT

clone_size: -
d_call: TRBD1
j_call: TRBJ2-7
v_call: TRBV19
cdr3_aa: CASSPRKTDRGLIEQYF
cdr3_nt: TGTGCCAGTAGTCCCCGGAAGACGGACAGGGGTTTAATCGAGCAGTACTTC

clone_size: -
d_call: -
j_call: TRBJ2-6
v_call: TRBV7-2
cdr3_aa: CASSRIRAKANVLTF
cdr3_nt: TGTGCCAGCAGCCGTATTCGTGCTAAGGCCAACGTCCTGACTTTC